These 9 T cell receptor beta chains originate from one sample sequenced in a study of cytomegalovirus exposure and HLA in healthy donors. Only in-frame clones appear in the TCRdb table, and some are missing; sequencing was by immunoSEQ multiplex PCR. The repertoire includes about 360,000 clones, roughly 85% of them detected once, and roughly 0.8% sits in the top ten. The sequencing sample was made of PBMCs. The receptors originated from a woman aged 18 to 35 in good health and CMV-seronegative.

The rearrangement joins TRBV9 to TRBJ2-3; tentatively, D is TRBD1 (5 bases). Germline lookup yields CDR1 SGDLS and CDR2 YYNGEE. CDR3 length: 17 amino acids. V was clipped by 2 bases and J by 6 bases, with 22 bases between them. The CDR3 DNA sequence: TGTGCCAGCAGCGTTTACCAGATAGGGGCAGATGGGGATACGCAGTATTTT. Amino acids: CASSVYQIGADGDTQYF.

This chain joins TRBV2 and TRBJ2-7; TRBD2 agrees at 8 bases. This CDR3 comprises 14 residues. The junction had 7 bases not matched to a gene; V was cut back by 5 bases and J by 4 bases. Germline assignment: CDR1 SNHLY and CDR2 FYNNEI. DNA for the CDR3: TGTGCCAGCAGTTGGAGCGGGAGTAGATACGAGCAGTACTTC. Translating gives CASSWSGSRYEQYF.

J is TRBJ1-4 and V is TRBV5-4, with D maybe TRBD1 (5 bases). V was shortened by 4 bases and J by 7 bases, with 11 bases between the two germline ends. The V gene's germline CDR1 is SGHNT and CDR2 YYREEE (reference sequence). The length of the CDR3 is 13 residues. CDR3 nucleotides: TGTGCCAGCAGCGAAAGGGGATCTGAAAAACTGTTTTTT. Its protein product is CASSERGSEKLFF.

This clone was seen just once. The chain links TRBV27 to TRBJ2-3; 9 nucleotides align to TRBD1. The CDR3 extends over 18 amino acids. V shed 1 base, J shed 2 bases, and the junction held 10 bases outside the gene matches. Looked up from germline, CDR1 is MNHEY and CDR2 is SMNVEV (reference sequence). CDR3 sequence: CASSLFLPSQGATDTQYF. DNA of the CDR3: TGTGCCAGCAGTTTATTCTTACCGTCACAGGGGGCCACAGATACGCAGTATTTT.

V gene TRBV27 combines with J gene TRBJ2-2; unclear D gene. CDR3 length equals 13 residues. Trimming shortened V by 0 bases and J by 4 bases, and 3 bases separated the two germline ends. Per germline, CDR1 MNHEY and CDR2 SMNVEV (reference sequence). The CDR3: CASSLSATGELFF. The CDR3 DNA reads as TGTGCCAGCAGTTTATCGGCCACCGGGGAGCTGTTTTTT.

CDR3: CASSLGSGYNEQFF. CDR3 DNA sequence: TGTGCCAGCAGTTTGGGTAGCGGATACAATGAGCAGTTCTTC. This chain joins TRBV27 and TRBJ2-1; D is possibly TRBD2 (6 bases). The germline V gene has CDR1 MNHEY and CDR2 SMNVEV (reference sequence). The V and J ends lost 3 bases and 4 bases respectively, with 10 bases between them. The CDR3 sequence is 14 residues long.

The V call is TRBV4-1, the J call TRBJ2-5; 8 bases are a match to TRBD2. V lost 0 bases and J lost 4; bases outside the gene matches: 10. CDR1 is MGHRA and CDR2 is YSYEKL in the germline V gene. This CDR3 is built from 17 residues. The CDR3 protein is CASSQDNSAGGRETQYF. In nucleotides, the CDR3 is TGCGCCAGCAGCCAAGATAATAGCGCGGGGGGCCGAGAGACCCAGTACTTC.

The V and J genes are TRBV18 and TRBJ1-5; 7 bases line up with TRBD1. The CDR3 runs 15 residues. From germline, CDR1 is KGHSH and CDR2 LQKENI. The J segment lost 3 bases and the V segment lost 6 bases, leaving 8 bases of the junction unmatched. The CDR3 nucleotides are TGTGCCAGCTCCCAGGGGGGACAGTCCAATCAGCCCCAGCATTTT. Protein sequence: CASSQGGQSNQPQHF.

The table lists this clone with a count of one. The V and J genes are TRBV5-5 and TRBJ2-1, with TRBD2 matching 10 bases. The V segment lost 0 bases and the J segment 5 bases; nucleotides outside the gene matches: 11. Germline V gives CDR1 SGHKS, CDR2 YYEKEE (reference sequence). This CDR3 has 18 amino acids. The CDR3: CASSLADWRTSGHNEQFF. CDR3 in DNA: TGTGCCAGCAGCTTGGCCGACTGGAGGACTAGCGGCCACAATGAGCAGTTCTTC.